This TCR beta chain derives from a study of T cells after yellow fever vaccination. Study-wide results and caveats: Clonotypes shared by both compartments, CD4 and CD8, made up a small share.

This clonotype was seen at least ten times. The antigen remains unidentified. Germline CDR1 and CDR2: SGHRS and YFSETQ. The CDR3 sequence is 17 residues long. Losses at the gene ends were 6 bases for V and 2 bases for J; bases not matched to a gene: 10. Template switching with 5'RACE generated the TCR cDNA and added a universal primer site and UMIs. MiXCR, applied by TCRdb to the 5' RACE reads, yields one record per CDR3 protein. Among under 300,000 distinct CDR3 sequences listed, around 6.7% were seen once. Here the sequenced sample was CD4+ T cells sorted from PBMCs, taken on the day of the yellow fever booster vaccination. This chain joins TRBV5-1 and TRBJ2-2; 10 bases are a match to TRBD2. This clonotype originated in a man aged 25-45 years who received the YFV17D yellow fever vaccine. The CDR3 sequence is CASIPSGSGLNTGELFF. CDR3 bases: TGCGCCAGCATCCCTAGCGGGAGTGGACTCAACACCGGGGAGCTGTTTTTT.